These T cell receptor beta chains were read from a single sample in a study of blood T cell repertoires in COVID-19. Measured with immunoSEQ multiplex PCR; TCRdb has only the in-frame clones, and not every one. The data contain 24,000 or so clones, roughly 84% of them singletons. Input material: peripheral blood. Receptor source: a human donor in a cohort sampled during active COVID-19. The donor label of this sample is uncertain. Both conserved end residues are part of each CDR3. Some rows have no size entry. The others give once, few or many, or a class for an expanded clone.

v_gene,abundance,CDR3aa
TRBV12-3/TRBV12-4,-,CASSPSSTDTQYF
TRBV9,few,CASSVLQGGTGELFF
TRBV25-1,-,CASSESITSSYEQYF
TRBV5-1,-,CASSRSDGGVNTEAFF
TRBV2,-,CASRGPGVGTQYF
TRBV2,-,CASSERGGPQPQHF
TRBV11-1,-,CASSSRTANTDTQYF
TRBV11-3,-,CASSRDWDSPLHF
TRBV19,-,CASVLRGGNTEAFF
TRBV7-3,-,CASSLNRERGNTIYF
TRBV7-3,-,CASSPTSGAGELFF
TRBV7-2,-,CASSFMASITGELFF
TRBV10-3,-,CAISQGVRDTGELFF
TRBV5-1,-,CASSSGLAGTDTQYF
TRBV12-3/TRBV12-4,-,CASSFGDYEQYF
TRBV28,once,CASSLEQIHGYTF
TRBV4-2,-,CASSQEAGSIQETQYF
TRBV5-5,-,CASSPGQGSSPGTQYF
TRBV18,-,CASSGGQEANQPQHF
TRBV10-3,-,CAISEGLAGGPKSETQYF
TRBV3-1/TRBV3-2,-,CASSPTGGDAGELFF
TRBV7-2,-,CASSSSPGKKGQYF
TRBV2,-,CASSADRGNYGYTF
TRBV11-1,-,CASSLRQGANTEAFF
TRBV10-3,-,CAISQNPGGRTYEQYF
TRBV19,-,CASSTPYPGHLTEAFF
TRBV6-2/TRBV6-3,-,CASSYPPGLASYEQYF
TRBV7-9,-,CASSQGQDTYNEQFF
TRBV3-1/TRBV3-2,-,CASSQDRIYNSPLHF
TRBV6-2/TRBV6-3,-,CASSRTGNTEAFF
TRBV30,-,CAWSGLFRSTGNRETQYF
TRBV11-2,-,CASSMLLAGGDNEQFF
TRBV13,-,CASSLQSYTEAFF
TRBV6-5,-,CASSYRRGVAQPQHF
TRBV6-5,-,CASSRDREGIGYTF
TRBV27,-,CASSKTGGYGYTF
TRBV3-1/TRBV3-2,-,CASSRTSGGNEQFF
TRBV5-1,-,CASSLASGGGQPQHF
TRBV6-6,-,CASREGRVTGELFF
TRBV29-1,-,CSVEWDRNQPQHF
TRBV6-2/TRBV6-3,-,CASSYSKAPPGNF
TRBV24-1,once,CATSESLGQGTGELFF
TRBV28,-,CASSPPGGAGKETQYF
TRBV19,-,CASSLVRGQGASYEQYF
TRBV7-9,-,CASSLTGTTQETQYF
TRBV19,-,CASSTNTGGTGNQPQHF
TRBV5-6,-,CASSGDREELNTEAFF
TRBV9,-,CASSTGQNTEAFF
TRBV6-5,-,CASSPRQDRAWHF
TRBV7-3,-,CASSLTVQGDGYTF
TRBV4-3,-,CASSQAQGSYEQYF
TRBV5-5,once,CASSYPGGPVNNSPLHF
TRBV29-1,few,CSVRQEMNTEAFF
TRBV3-1/TRBV3-2,-,CASSQPGQGFYEQYF
TRBV6-5,-,CASTQQGWNTEAFF
TRBV6-6,-,CASSYSEANTEAFF
TRBV7-3,-,CASSRGTDTQYF
TRBV28,-,CASSFRVGGYTF
TRBV3-1/TRBV3-2,-,CASSPGGPSSTEAFF